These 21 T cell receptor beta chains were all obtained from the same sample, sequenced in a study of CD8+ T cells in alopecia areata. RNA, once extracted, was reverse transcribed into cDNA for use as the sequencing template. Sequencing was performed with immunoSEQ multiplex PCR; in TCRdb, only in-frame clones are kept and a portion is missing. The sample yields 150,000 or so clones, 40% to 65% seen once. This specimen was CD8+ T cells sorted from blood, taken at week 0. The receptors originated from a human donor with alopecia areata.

CDR3 amino acids: CSVLPEKADNEKLFF. Written as DNA, the CDR3 is TGCAGCGTTCTCCCCGAAAAGGCGGATAATGAAAAACTGTTTTTT. The chain combines TRBV29-1 with TRBJ1-4; D remains unclear. V was clipped by 5 bases and J by 4 bases, with 17 bases between them. The CDR3 extends over 15 amino acids. From germline, CDR1 is SQVTM and CDR2 ANQGSEA. The entire variable domain, with the rest obtained from reference TRBV29-1 and TRBJ1-4, is as follows: SAVISQKPSRDICQRGTSLTIQCQVDSQVTMMFWYRQQPGQSLTLIATANQGSEATYESGFVIDKFPISRPNLTFSTLTVSNMSPEDSSIYLCSVLPEKADNEKLFFGSGTQLSVL.

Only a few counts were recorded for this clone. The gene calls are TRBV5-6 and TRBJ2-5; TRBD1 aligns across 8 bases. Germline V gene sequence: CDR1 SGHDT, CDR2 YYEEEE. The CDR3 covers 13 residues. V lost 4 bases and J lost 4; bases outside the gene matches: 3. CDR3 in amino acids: CASSLTGGETQYF. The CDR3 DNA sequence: TGTGCCAGCAGCCTCACAGGGGGAGAGACCCAGTACTTC.

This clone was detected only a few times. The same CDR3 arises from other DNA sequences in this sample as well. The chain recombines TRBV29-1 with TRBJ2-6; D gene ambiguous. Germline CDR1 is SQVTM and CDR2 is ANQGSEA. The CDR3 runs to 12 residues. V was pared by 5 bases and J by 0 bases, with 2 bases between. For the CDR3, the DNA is TGCAGCGTTTACTCTGGGGCCAACGTCCTGACTTTC. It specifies CSVYSGANVLTF.

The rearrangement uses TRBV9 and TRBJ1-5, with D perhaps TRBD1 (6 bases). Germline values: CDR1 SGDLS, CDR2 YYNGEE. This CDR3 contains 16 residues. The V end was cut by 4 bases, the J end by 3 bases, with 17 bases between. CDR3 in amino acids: CASSPEGGTNNQPQHF. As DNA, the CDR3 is TGTGCCAGCAGCCCCGAGGGGGGGACAAACAATCAGCCCCAGCATTTT.

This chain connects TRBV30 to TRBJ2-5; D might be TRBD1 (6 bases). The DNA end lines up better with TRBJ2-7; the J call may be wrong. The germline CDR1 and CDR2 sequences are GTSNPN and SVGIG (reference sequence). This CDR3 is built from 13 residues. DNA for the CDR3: TGTGCCTGGAGACAGGGATCTTCCTACGAGCAGTACTTC. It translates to CAWRQGSSYEQYF.

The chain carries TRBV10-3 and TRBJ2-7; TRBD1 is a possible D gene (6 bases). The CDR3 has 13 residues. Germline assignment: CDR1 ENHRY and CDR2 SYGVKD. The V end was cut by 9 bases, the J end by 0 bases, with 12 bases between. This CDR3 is CAISTGPSYEQYF. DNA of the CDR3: TGTGCCATTTCGACAGGACCCTCCTACGAGCAGTACTTC.

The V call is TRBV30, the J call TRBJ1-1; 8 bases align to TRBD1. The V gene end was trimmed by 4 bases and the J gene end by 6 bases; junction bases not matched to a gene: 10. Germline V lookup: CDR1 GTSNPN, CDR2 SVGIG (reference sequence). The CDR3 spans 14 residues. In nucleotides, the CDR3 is TGTGCCTGGACCATCGGACAGGGTGGGTCTGAAGCTTTCTTT. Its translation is CAWTIGQGGSEAFF.

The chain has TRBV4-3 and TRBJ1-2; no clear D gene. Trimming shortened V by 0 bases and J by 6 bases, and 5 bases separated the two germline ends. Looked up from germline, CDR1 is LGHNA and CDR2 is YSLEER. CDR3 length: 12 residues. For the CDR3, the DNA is TGCGCCAGCAGCCAAGACAACCATGGCTACACCTTC. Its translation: CASSQDNHGYTF.

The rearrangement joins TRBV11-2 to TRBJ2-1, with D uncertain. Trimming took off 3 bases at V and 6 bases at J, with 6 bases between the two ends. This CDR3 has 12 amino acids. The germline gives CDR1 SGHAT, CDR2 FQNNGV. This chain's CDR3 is CASSFGPNEQFF. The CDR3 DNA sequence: TGTGCCAGCAGCTTCGGCCCCAATGAGCAGTTCTTC.

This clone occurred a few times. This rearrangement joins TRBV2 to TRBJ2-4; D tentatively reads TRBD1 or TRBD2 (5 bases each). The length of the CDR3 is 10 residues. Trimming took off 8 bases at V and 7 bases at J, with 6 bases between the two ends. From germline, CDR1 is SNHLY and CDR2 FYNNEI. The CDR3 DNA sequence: TGTGCCAGCGGGGACAACATTCAGTACTTC. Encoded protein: CASGDNIQYF.

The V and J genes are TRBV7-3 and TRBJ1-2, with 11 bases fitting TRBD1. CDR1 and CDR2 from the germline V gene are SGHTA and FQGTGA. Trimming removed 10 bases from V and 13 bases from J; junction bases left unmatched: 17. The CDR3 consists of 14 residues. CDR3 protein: CATEWEDRGQSCTF. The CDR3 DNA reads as TGTGCCACCGAATGGGAGGACAGGGGGCAAAGTTGCACCTTC.

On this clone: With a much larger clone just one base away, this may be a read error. The CDR3 here is CASSQGGNTEAFF. CDR3 coding DNA: TGTGCCAGCAGCCAGGGGGGGAACACTGAAGCTTTCTTT. The V and J genes are TRBV5-4 and TRBJ1-1; 7 bases are a match to TRBD1. Germline CDR1 is SGHNT and CDR2 is YYREEE (reference sequence). V was clipped by 4 bases and J by 1 base; unmatched bases: 1. This CDR3 is built from 13 residues.

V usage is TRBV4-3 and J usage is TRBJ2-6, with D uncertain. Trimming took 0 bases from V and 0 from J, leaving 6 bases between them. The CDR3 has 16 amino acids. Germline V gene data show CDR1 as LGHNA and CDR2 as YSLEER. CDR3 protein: CASSQDWYSGANVLTF. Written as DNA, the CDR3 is TGCGCCAGCAGCCAAGATTGGTACTCTGGGGCCAACGTCCTGACTTTC.

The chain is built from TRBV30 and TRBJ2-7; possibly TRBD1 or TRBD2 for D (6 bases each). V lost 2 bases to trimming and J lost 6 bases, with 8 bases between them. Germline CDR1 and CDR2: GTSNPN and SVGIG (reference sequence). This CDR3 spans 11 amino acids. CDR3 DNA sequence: TGTGCCTGGAGTACGGGGGCCGAGCAGTACTTC. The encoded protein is CAWSTGAEQYF.

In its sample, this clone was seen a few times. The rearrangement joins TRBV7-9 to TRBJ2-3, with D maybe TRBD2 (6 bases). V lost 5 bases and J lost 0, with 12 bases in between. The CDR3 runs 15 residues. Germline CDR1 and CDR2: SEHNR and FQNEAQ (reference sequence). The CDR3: CASSTPGDSTDTQYF. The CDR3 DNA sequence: TGTGCCAGCAGCACACCGGGGGATAGCACAGATACGCAGTATTTT.

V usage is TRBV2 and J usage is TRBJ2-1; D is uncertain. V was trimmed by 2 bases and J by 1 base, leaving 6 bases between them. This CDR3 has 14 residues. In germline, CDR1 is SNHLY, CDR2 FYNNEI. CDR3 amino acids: CASSEIGSYNEQFF. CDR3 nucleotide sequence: TGTGCCAGCAGTGAAATTGGATCCTACAATGAGCAGTTCTTC.

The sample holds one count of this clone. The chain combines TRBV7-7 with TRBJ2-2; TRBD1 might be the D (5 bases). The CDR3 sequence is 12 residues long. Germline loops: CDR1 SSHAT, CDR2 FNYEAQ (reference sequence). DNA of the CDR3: TGTGCGGTCTCCAGGGCAGGCGGGGAGCTGTTTTTT. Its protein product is CAVSRAGGELFF.

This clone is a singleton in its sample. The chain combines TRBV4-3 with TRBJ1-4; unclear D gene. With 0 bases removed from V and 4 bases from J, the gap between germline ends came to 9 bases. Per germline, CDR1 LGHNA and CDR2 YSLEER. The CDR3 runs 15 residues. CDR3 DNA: TGCGCCAGCAGCCAAGAACCACGGAATAATGAAAAACTGTTTTTT. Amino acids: CASSQEPRNNEKLFF.

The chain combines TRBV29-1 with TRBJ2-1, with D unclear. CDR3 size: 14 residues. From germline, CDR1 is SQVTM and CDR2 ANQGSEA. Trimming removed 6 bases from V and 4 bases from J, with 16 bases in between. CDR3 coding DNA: TGCAGCGTGACCCCGGACCCGGAATACAATGAGCAGTTCTTC. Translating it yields CSVTPDPEYNEQFF.

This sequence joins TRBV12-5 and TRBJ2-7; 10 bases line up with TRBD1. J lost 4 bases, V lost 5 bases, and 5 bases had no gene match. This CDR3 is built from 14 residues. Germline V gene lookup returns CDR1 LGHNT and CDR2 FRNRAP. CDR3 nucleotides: TGTGCTAGTGGTCCGGGACAGGGGCCTTACGAGCAGTACTTC. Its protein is CASGPGQGPYEQYF.

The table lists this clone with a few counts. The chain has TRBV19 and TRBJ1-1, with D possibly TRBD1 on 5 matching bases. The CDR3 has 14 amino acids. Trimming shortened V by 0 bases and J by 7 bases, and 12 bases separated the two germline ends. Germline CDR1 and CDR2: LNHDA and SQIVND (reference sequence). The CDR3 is CASSIETAGVEAFF. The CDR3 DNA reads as TGTGCCAGTAGTATAGAAACGGCGGGGGTTGAAGCTTTCTTT.